This T cell receptor (beta chain) was captured by sequencing in a study of Graves' ophthalmopathy and Graves' hyperthyroidism. Scientists amplified the TCR beta CDR3 regions from RNA transcripts. First-round RT-PCR relied on HTBI primers, and a second-round multiplex PCR came next. TCRdb redid the calling of the multiplex PCR reads with MiXCR, one entry per CDR3 protein. Of about 740,000 distinct CDR3 sequences in the sample, approximately 40% were seen once. Germline V lookup: CDR1 LNHNV, CDR2 YYDKDF (reference sequence). The length of the CDR3 is 16 residues. The ends lost 10 bases at V and 4 bases at J; junction bases unmatched: 16.

This receptor was taken from an adult man with Graves' ophthalmopathy. The V call is TRBV15, the J call TRBJ1-1; TRBD1 aligns across 9 bases. What was sequenced was peripheral blood. In DNA form, the CDR3 reads TGTGCCAGCTCCCCCCGGGACAGGGTGGTTGGCACTGAAGCTTTCTTT. Protein product: CASSPRDRVVGTEAFF.